This paragraph reports one T cell receptor beta chain. One entry per CDR3 protein, called by TCRdb with MiXCR from the reads. The sample carries hundreds of thousands of distinct CDR3 sequences, approximately 25% recorded once. This sample stems from a study of T cell repertoires in cytomegalovirus infection. About the study: Matching HLA type and CMV infection were both indicated by public TCR beta signatures.

The receptor was isolated from a human donor in good health (CMV status not recorded). Some clones in this sample may be carry-over from other donors' samples. The material sequenced was CD8+ T cells from PBMCs.

The CDR3 spells CASSEASGGPPLYNEQFF. For the CDR3, the DNA is TGTGCCAGCAGTGAGGCTAGCGGGGGGCCCCCCTTATACAATGAGCAGTTCTTC. The rearrangement joins TRBV6-1 to TRBJ2-1, with TRBD2 identical over 11 bases. V lost 3 bases and J lost 4; bases outside the gene matches: 11. The germline V gene encodes CDR1 MNHNS and CDR2 SASEGT. The CDR3 consists of 18 residues.